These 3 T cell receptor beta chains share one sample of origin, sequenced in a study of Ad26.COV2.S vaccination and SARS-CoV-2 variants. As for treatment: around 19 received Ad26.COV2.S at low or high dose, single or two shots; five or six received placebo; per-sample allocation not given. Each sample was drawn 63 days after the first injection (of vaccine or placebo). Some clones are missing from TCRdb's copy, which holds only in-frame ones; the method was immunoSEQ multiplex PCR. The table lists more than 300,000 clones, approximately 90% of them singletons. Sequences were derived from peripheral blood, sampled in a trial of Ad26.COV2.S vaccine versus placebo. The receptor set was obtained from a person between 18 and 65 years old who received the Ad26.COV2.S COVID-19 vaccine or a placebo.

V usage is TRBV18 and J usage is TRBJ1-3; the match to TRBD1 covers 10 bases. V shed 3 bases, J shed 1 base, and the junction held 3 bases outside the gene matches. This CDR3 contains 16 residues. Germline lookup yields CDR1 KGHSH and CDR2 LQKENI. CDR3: CASSPLGQGSGNTIYF. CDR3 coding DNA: TGTGCCAGCTCACCGTTGGGACAGGGGTCTGGAAACACCATATATTTT. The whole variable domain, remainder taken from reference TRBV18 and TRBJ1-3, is NAGVMQNPRHLVRRRGQEARLRCSPMKGHSHVYWYRQLPEEGLKFMVYLQKENIIDESGMPKERFSAEFPKEGPSILRIQQVVRGDSAAYFCASSPLGQGSGNTIYFGEGSWLTVV.

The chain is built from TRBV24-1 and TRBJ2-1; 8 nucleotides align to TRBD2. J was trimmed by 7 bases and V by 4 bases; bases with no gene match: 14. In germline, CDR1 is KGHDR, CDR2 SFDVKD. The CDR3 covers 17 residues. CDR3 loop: CATSDLRRGGRPNEQFF. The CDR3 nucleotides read TGTGCCACCAGTGACCTCCGGAGAGGCGGGAGGCCGAATGAGCAGTTCTTC.

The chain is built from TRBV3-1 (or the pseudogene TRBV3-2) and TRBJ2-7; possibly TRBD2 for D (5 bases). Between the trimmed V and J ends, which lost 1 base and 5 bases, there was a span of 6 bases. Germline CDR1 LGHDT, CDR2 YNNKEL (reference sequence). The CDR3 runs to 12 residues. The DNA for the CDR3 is TGTGCCAGCAGCCAAGGCGGGCACGAGCAGTACTTC. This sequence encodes CASSQGGHEQYF.